This T cell receptor beta chain was retrieved from a study of human CD8 memory T cell subsets. A UMI-labeled 5' RACE approach was the method that produced the TCR beta libraries. With the 5' RACE reads reprocessed, TCRdb shows one record per CDR3 protein and no DNA. Its table lists thousands of distinct CDR3 sequences. Notes on this clonotype: Its target is unknown.

Study results and caveats: When diversity was estimated with Chao1, stem-like memory T cells appeared more diverse than precursor exhausted T cells.

TPEX cells were exhausted-like CCR7+ PD-1+ TIGIT+ early memory CD8+ T cells. The CDR3 sequence is 12 residues long. The V gene's germline CDR1 is DFQATT and CDR2 SNEGSKA (reference sequence). The chain carries TRBV20-1 and TRBJ2-1. Sequenced sample: CD8+ T cells from PBMCs. This receptor was taken from a human donor in good health. The CDR3 region is CSARMGINEQFF.